Below, 27 T cell receptor beta chains from the same sample are listed, as sequenced in a study of T cells in Graves' hyperthyroidism and ophthalmopathy. There were TCR beta CDR3 regions amplified from RNA transcripts. HTBI primers were the set used in a first-round RT-PCR of the TCR CDR3. TCRdb redid the calling of the multiplex PCR reads with MiXCR, one entry per CDR3 protein. Of nearly 600,000 distinct CDR3 sequences listed, 11% to 15% were seen once; the top ten hold about 6.6%. What was sequenced was blood. The receptors come from a woman between 18 and 30 years old with Graves' ophthalmopathy.

The J gene is TRBJ2-7, the V gene TRBV19; the D gene is possibly TRBD1 (5 bases). The germline gives CDR1 LNHDA, CDR2 SQIVND (reference sequence). This CDR3 has 19 residues. V was clipped by 4 bases and J by 7 bases, with 32 bases between them. DNA of the CDR3: TGTGCCAGTAGTAGATCATGGGTGGGGCCGGAGTCCTCTTCGTCGGAGCAGTACTTC. It yields the protein CASSRSWVGPESSSSEQYF.

This clonotype was counted a few times. The rearrangement joins TRBV19 to TRBJ1-5; no reliable D call. The V end lost 9 bases, the J end lost 1 base, and 10 bases lay between the germline ends. The CDR3 has 13 residues. The germline V gene encodes CDR1 LNHDA and CDR2 SQIVND (reference sequence). The CDR3 DNA sequence: TGTGCCAGCAGCCCCAAGAGCAATCAGCCCCAGCATTTT. Amino acids: CASSPKSNQPQHF.

The chain employs TRBV4-1 and TRBJ2-1, with D unclear. Trimming cost V 0 bases and J 5 bases, with 5 bases left between them. The length of the CDR3 is 13 residues. Germline V gene sequence: CDR1 MGHRA, CDR2 YSYEKL. The CDR3 region is CASSQDRNNEQFF. For the CDR3, the DNA is TGCGCCAGCAGCCAAGATCGGAACAATGAGCAGTTCTTC.

At least ten counts were recorded for this clonotype. The chain combines TRBV30 with TRBJ1-1; D call uncertain. This CDR3 has 10 amino acids. V was pared by 2 bases and J by 6 bases, with 4 bases between. Germline V lookup: CDR1 GTSNPN, CDR2 SVGIG (reference sequence). CDR3 DNA: TGTGCCTGGAGTAAGTCTGAAGCTTTCTTT. Protein sequence: CAWSKSEAFF.

This clonotype showed up many times. This may come from a read error, since a much larger clone is one base off. The chain is built from TRBV2 and TRBJ2-7; 9 nucleotides align to TRBD1. V trimming: 4 bases; J trimming: 5 bases; junction bases outside the gene matches: 3. The CDR3 is 13 residues long. Germline CDR1 is SNHLY and CDR2 is FYNNEI. The CDR3 region is CASSVQGANEQYF. The CDR3 region has the DNA TGTGCCAGCAGTGTACAGGGGGCAAACGAGCAGTACTTC.

This clonotype was counted only a few times. The rearrangement uses TRBV19 and TRBJ1-1, with D tentatively TRBD1 (5 bases). The CDR3 covers 15 residues. The V and J ends lost 3 bases and 1 base respectively, with 12 bases between them. In germline, CDR1 is LNHDA, CDR2 SQIVND (reference sequence). CDR3: CASSIKAGQNTEAFF. The CDR3 coding sequence is TGTGCCAGTAGTATCAAGGCAGGGCAGAACACTGAAGCTTTCTTT.

The V call is TRBV12-5, the J call TRBJ1-1; the match to TRBD1 covers 7 bases. CDR1 is LGHNT, CDR2 FRNRAP, per germline. This CDR3 is built from 13 residues. V shed 4 bases, J shed 3 bases, and the junction held 2 bases outside the gene matches. CDR3 residues: CASGYTGDTEAFF. Written as DNA, the CDR3 is TGTGCTAGTGGTTACACAGGGGACACTGAAGCTTTCTTT.

J is TRBJ2-3 and V is TRBV5-8; D assignment may be TRBD1 or TRBD2 (6 bases each). Looked up from germline, CDR1 is SGHTS and CDR2 is YDEGEE. This CDR3 is built from 16 residues. Trimming shortened V by 0 bases and J by 6 bases, and 17 bases separated the two germline ends. CDR3 DNA: TGTGCCAGCAGCTTGGGGGGGCGGGGCCTCCGGGATACGCAGTATTTT. Protein: CASSLGGRGLRDTQYF.

This clonotype appeared a few times. The J gene is TRBJ2-3, the V gene TRBV20-1; the match to TRBD2 covers 12 bases. Germline V gene data show CDR1 as DFQATT and CDR2 as SNEGSKA (reference sequence). Trimming removed 4 bases from V and 0 bases from J; junction bases left unmatched: 11. This CDR3 region has 18 residues. CDR3 nucleotide sequence: TGCAGTGCTACCCCTTCCAGGACTAGCGGGACTAGCACAGATACGCAGTATTTT. Translation: CSATPSRTSGTSTDTQYF.

A word on this clonotype: A much more abundant neighbour one base away suggests this may be a read error. The V gene is TRBV2, the J gene TRBJ2-4; no clear D. The germline CDR1 and CDR2 sequences are SNHLY and FYNNEI. This CDR3 contains 18 residues. V was trimmed by 5 bases and J by 3 bases, leaving 23 bases between them. This chain's CDR3 is CASSRRLSRHLVKNIQYF. CDR3 bases: TGTGCCAGCAGTCGCCGTCTTTCTCGACACCTAGTCAAAAACATTCAGTACTTC.

In its sample, this clonotype was seen many times. V usage is TRBV6-1 and J usage is TRBJ2-7; the match to TRBD2 covers 16 bases. CDR3 length: 19 amino acids. Germline-derived CDR1 and CDR2 are MNHNS and SASEGT. V shed 8 bases, J shed 0 bases, and the junction held 13 bases outside the gene matches. CDR3 nucleotide sequence: TGTGCCAGCCAAGGGTCGGGACTAGCGGGAGGGCCAAACTCCTACGAGCAGTACTTC. Protein sequence: CASQGSGLAGGPNSYEQYF.

This clonotype has at least ten counts. The chain carries TRBV20-1 and TRBJ1-2; possibly TRBD1 for D (5 bases). V shed 1 base and J shed 5 bases, with 5 bases lying between them. Per germline, CDR1 DFQATT and CDR2 SNEGSKA (reference sequence). The CDR3 is 11 residues long. As DNA, the CDR3 is TGCAGTGCTAGAGGGGGGTATGGCTACACCTTC. Amino acids: CSARGGYGYTF.

This clonotype was seen at least ten times. The rearrangement joins TRBV6-2 or TRBV6-3 to TRBJ1-2; no clear D. Germline V CDR1 and CDR2: MNHEY, SVGEGT. Trimming cost V 0 bases and J 2 bases, with 7 bases left between them. The CDR3 extends over 14 amino acids. This CDR3 reads CASSYSGRNYGYTF. DNA of the CDR3: TGTGCCAGCAGTTACTCCGGAAGAAACTATGGCTACACCTTC.

In its sample, this clonotype was seen a few times. The CDR3 coding sequence is TGTGCGAGCGGGAGGGCCGACAATGAGCAGTTCTTC. Residues: CASGRADNEQFF. J is TRBJ2-1 and V is TRBV11-3; 10 bases are shared with TRBD2. Germline loops: CDR1 SGHNT, CDR2 YENEEA. The CDR3 runs 12 residues.

This chain uses TRBV7-2 with TRBJ2-7; the match to TRBD1 covers 8 bases. The length of the CDR3 is 16 residues. Germline V gives CDR1 SGHTA, CDR2 FQGNSA. V shed 5 bases, J shed 4 bases, and the junction held 13 bases outside the gene matches. The CDR3 region is CTSSHTPGQVLYEQYF. DNA of the CDR3: TGTACCAGCAGCCATACCCCGGGACAGGTCTTATACGAGCAGTACTTC.

This clonotype was detected ten times or more. The V call is TRBV6-5, the J call TRBJ2-5; TRBD1 aligns across 7 bases. CDR3 length: 16 residues. Germline CDR1 MNHEY, CDR2 SVGAGI. Germline trimming cut 1 base from V and 2 bases from J; bases unmatched to any gene: 7. The CDR3 region has the DNA TGTGCCAGCAGTTACTTGTCGACAGGGCCTCAAGAGACCCAGTACTTC. This gives the protein CASSYLSTGPQETQYF.

V gene TRBV9 combines with J gene TRBJ2-6, with D maybe TRBD1 (5 bases). CDR1 is SGDLS and CDR2 is YYNGEE in the germline V gene. Trimming cost V 0 bases and J 2 bases, with 15 bases left between them. This CDR3 is 18 amino acids long. The CDR3 protein is CASSVEIRVKPGANVLTF. Written as DNA, the CDR3 is TGTGCCAGCAGCGTAGAGATCAGGGTCAAGCCTGGGGCCAACGTCCTGACTTTC.

Many counts were recorded for this clonotype. The chain employs TRBV7-9 and TRBJ2-4; 12 nucleotides line up with TRBD2. Looked up from germline, CDR1 is SEHNR and CDR2 is FQNEAQ (reference sequence). The length of the CDR3 is 18 residues. With 3 bases clipped from V and 9 bases from J, the junction kept 15 bases outside the gene matches. CDR3: CASSFNYASGRALGIQYF. CDR3 DNA sequence: TGTGCCAGCAGCTTTAACTATGCTAGCGGGAGGGCCCTTGGCATTCAGTACTTC.

In regard to this clonotype: A much larger clone differs from this one at a single base, so this may be a read error. V usage is TRBV7-8 and J usage is TRBJ2-7, with 9 bases aligning to TRBD1. The DNA end is a closer match to TRBJ2-1, so the J assignment may be wrong. Germline V gene lookup returns CDR1 SGHVS and CDR2 FQNEAQ. This CDR3 has 18 residues. The CDR3 loop reads CASSSQDRGLTFSYEQFF. CDR3 bases: TGTGCCAGCAGCTCCCAGGACAGGGGCCTCACTTTCTCCTACGAGCAGTTCTTC.

This clonotype appeared many times. The CDR3 protein is CASTGHPGNQPQHF. CDR3 bases: TGTGCCAGCACCGGACACCCCGGGAATCAGCCCCAGCATTTT. The rearrangement uses TRBV2 and TRBJ1-5, with a tentative D call TRBD1 (5 bases). The V end lost 7 bases, the J end lost 4 bases, and 14 bases lay between the germline ends. CDR3 length: 14 amino acids. Germline CDR1 is SNHLY and CDR2 is FYNNEI.

The rearrangement links TRBV11-2 to TRBJ2-7; a possible D gene is TRBD1 (6 bases). Germline V gene lookup returns CDR1 SGHAT and CDR2 FQNNGV. Trimming shortened V by 5 bases and J by 3 bases, and 17 bases separated the two germline ends. The CDR3 has 15 amino acids. CDR3 nucleotides: TGTGCCAGCAGCGCCCCGGGACAAAATATCTACGAGCAGTACTTC. Its translation is CASSAPGQNIYEQYF.

This clonotype was counted ten times or more. The chain combines TRBV12-3 or TRBV12-4 with TRBJ2-1; D could derive from TRBD1 or TRBD2 (5 bases each). The CDR3 length is 14 residues. V lost 1 base to trimming and J lost 8 bases, with 12 bases between them. The CDR3 is CASSLGRGVDEQFF. The CDR3 DNA reads as TGTGCCAGCAGTTTAGGGAGAGGGGTGGATGAGCAGTTCTTC.

This clonotype showed up just a few times. This chain uses TRBV19 with TRBJ2-7; possibly TRBD1 or TRBD2 for D (7 bases each). This CDR3 is built from 12 residues. Trimming stripped 5 bases from V and 6 bases from J, with 11 bases between. Per germline, CDR1 LNHDA and CDR2 SQIVND (reference sequence). The CDR3 spells CASSAGGGEQYF. Here the CDR3 DNA reads TGTGCCAGTAGTGCAGGGGGGGGCGAGCAGTACTTC.

This clonotype appeared many times. The chain links TRBV7-9 to TRBJ2-7; 10 nucleotides line up with TRBD1. With V trimmed by 5 bases and J by 6 bases, 4 bases remained unmatched. The CDR3 runs to 13 residues. Germline values: CDR1 SEHNR, CDR2 FQNEAQ (reference sequence). The CDR3 here is CASSPDRGSEQYF. The CDR3 DNA reads TGTGCCAGCAGCCCGGACAGGGGGAGCGAGCAGTACTTC.

The V gene is TRBV12-3 or TRBV12-4, the J gene TRBJ1-1, with a tentative D call TRBD1 (5 bases). The CDR3 is 10 residues long. This CDR3 reads CAGAGTEAFF. The CDR3, as DNA: TGTGCAGGGGCGGGGACTGAAGCTTTCTTT.

In its sample, this clonotype was seen a few times. The gene calls are TRBV20-1 and TRBJ1-6, with D unresolved. The CDR3 runs 15 residues. Between the trimmed V and J ends, which lost 3 bases and 0 bases, there was a span of 9 bases. The germline V gene has CDR1 DFQATT and CDR2 SNEGSKA (reference sequence). The CDR3 bases are TGCAGTGCTAGTCTGCAGAGCTCCTATAATTCACCCCTCCACTTT. Protein sequence: CSASLQSSYNSPLHF.

The V and J genes are TRBV4-3 and TRBJ2-7, with TRBD1 as a possible D gene (5 bases). The germline gives CDR1 LGHNA, CDR2 YSLEER. CDR3 length equals 17 residues. Trimming left V 4 bases short and J 1 base short, with 20 bases between. The CDR3 sequence: CASSPNPVQGASYEQYF. As DNA, the CDR3 is TGCGCCAGCAGCCCGAACCCTGTCCAGGGCGCATCCTACGAGCAGTACTTC.